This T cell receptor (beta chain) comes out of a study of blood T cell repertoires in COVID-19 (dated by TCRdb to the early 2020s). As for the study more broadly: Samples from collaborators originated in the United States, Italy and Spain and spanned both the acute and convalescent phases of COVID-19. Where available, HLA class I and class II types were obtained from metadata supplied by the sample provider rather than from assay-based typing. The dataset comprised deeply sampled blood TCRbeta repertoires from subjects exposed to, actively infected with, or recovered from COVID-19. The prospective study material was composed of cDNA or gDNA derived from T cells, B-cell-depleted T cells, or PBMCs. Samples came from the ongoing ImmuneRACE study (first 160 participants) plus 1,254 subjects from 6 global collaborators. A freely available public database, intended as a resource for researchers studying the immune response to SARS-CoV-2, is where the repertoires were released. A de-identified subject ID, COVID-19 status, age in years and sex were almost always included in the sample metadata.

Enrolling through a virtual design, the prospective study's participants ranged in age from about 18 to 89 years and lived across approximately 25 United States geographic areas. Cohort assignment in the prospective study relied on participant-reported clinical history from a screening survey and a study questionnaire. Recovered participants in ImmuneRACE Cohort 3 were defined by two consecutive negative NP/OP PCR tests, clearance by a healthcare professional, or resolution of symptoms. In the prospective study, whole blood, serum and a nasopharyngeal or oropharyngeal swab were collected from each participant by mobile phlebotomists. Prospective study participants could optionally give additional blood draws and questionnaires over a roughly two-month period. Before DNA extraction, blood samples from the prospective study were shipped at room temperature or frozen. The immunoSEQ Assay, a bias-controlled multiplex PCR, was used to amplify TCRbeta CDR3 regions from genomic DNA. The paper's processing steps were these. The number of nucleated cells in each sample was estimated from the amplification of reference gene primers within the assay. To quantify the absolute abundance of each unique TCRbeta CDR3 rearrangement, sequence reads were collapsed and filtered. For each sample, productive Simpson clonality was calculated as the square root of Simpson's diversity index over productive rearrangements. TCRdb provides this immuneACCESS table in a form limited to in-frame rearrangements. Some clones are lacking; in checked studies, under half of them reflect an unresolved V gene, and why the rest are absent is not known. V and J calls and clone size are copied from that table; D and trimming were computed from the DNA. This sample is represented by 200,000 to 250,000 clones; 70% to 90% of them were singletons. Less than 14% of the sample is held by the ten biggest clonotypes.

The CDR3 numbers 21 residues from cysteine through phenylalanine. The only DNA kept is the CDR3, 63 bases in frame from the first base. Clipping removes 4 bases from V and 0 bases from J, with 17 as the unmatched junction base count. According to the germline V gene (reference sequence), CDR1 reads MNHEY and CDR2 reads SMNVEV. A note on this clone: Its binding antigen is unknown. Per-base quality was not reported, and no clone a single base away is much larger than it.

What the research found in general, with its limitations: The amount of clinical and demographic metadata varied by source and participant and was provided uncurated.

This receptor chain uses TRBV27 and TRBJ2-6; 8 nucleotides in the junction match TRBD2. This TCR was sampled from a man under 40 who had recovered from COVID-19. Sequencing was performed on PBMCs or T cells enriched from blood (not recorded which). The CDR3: CASSSKLDWLAGFSGANVLTF. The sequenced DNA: TGTGCCAGCAGTTCCAAACTAGATTGGCTAGCGGGCTTCTCTGGGGCCAACGTCCTGACTTTC. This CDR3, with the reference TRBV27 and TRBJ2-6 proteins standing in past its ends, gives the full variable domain EAQVTQNPRYLITVTGKKLTVTCSQNMNHEYMSWYRQDPGLGLRQIYYSMNVEVTDKGDVPEGYKVSRKEKRNFPLILESPSPNQTSLYFCASSSKLDWLAGFSGANVLTFGAGSRLTVL.